These T cell receptor beta chains were read from a single sample in a study of blood T cell repertoires in COVID-19. Produced via immunoSEQ multiplex PCR; TCRdb's table is partial and in-frame only. This table has around 250,000 clones, approximately 82% appearing once. Source material: PBMCs or T cells enriched from blood (not recorded which). All receptors come from a middle-aged man who had recovered from COVID-19. Each CDR3 is given with its conserved first and last residue. A D gene is named only where the DNA matches it firmly. Only part of the rows carry a size: once, few, many, or a class if the clone is expanded.

V: TRBV11-2
J: TRBJ2-7
D: TRBD2
size: .
CDR3: CASHWELAGGYEQYF
DNA: TGTGCCAGCCATTGGGAACTAGCGGGGGGCTACGAGCAGTACTTC

V: TRBV6-5
J: TRBJ1-4
D: .
size: .
CDR3: CASRRVTNEKLFF
DNA: TGTGCCAGCCGTCGTGTGACTAATGAAAAACTGTTTTTT

V: TRBV4-1
J: TRBJ1-6
D: TRBD1
size: .
CDR3: CASRSRTGEDSPLHF
DNA: TGCGCCAGCCGCTCTCGGACAGGGGAGGATTCACCCCTCCACTTT

V: TRBV3-1/TRBV3-2
J: TRBJ2-3
D: TRBD2
size: .
CDR3: CASSQTSGTDTQYF
DNA: TGTGCCAGCAGCCAGACTAGCGGCACAGATACGCAGTATTTT

V: TRBV18
J: TRBJ1-1
D: .
size: .
CDR3: CASSPTMEAGEAFF
DNA: TGTGCCAGCTCTCCTACGATGGAGGCCGGTGAAGCTTTCTTT

V: TRBV7-8
J: TRBJ2-3
D: .
size: .
CDR3: CASSLGAPSTDTQYF
DNA: TGTGCCAGCAGCTTAGGAGCCCCTAGCACAGATACGCAGTATTTT

V: TRBV20-1
J: TRBJ1-2
D: .
size: .
CDR3: CSASGSNYGYTF
DNA: TGCAGTGCTAGTGGCAGTAACTATGGCTACACCTTC

V: TRBV5-1
J: TRBJ2-7
D: .
size: .
CDR3: CASSLAQAGVVEQYF
DNA: TGCGCCAGCAGCTTGGCCCAGGCAGGGGTGGTTGAGCAGTACTTC

V: TRBV18
J: TRBJ2-7
D: .
size: .
CDR3: CASSPLAVSYEQYF
DNA: TGTGCCAGCTCACCACTAGCAGTTTCCTACGAGCAGTACTTC

V: TRBV20-1
J: TRBJ1-6
D: .
size: .
CDR3: CSAERGLHF
DNA: TGCAGCGCGGAGAGAGGCCTCCACTTT

V: TRBV11-2
J: TRBJ1-4
D: TRBD1
size: .
CDR3: CASSLRQGVGEKLFF
DNA: TGTGCCAGCAGCCTAAGACAGGGGGTAGGAGAAAAACTGTTTTTT

V: TRBV2
J: TRBJ1-1
D: TRBD1
size: .
CDR3: CASNSFSDRGTEAFF
DNA: TGTGCCAGCAACTCTTTCTCGGACAGGGGCACTGAAGCTTTCTTT

V: TRBV5-4
J: TRBJ2-7
D: TRBD1
size: few
CDR3: CASSLSGTGYEQYF
DNA: TGTGCCAGCAGCTTGTCCGGGACAGGGTACGAGCAGTACTTC

V: TRBV7-2
J: TRBJ1-5
D: .
size: .
CDR3: CASSFGYGSNQPQHF
DNA: TGTGCCAGCAGCTTTGGTTACGGTAGCAATCAGCCCCAGCATTTT

V: TRBV19
J: TRBJ1-5
D: TRBD1
size: .
CDR3: CASSEQGARIAQPQHF
DNA: TGTGCCAGTAGTGAGCAGGGGGCGAGAATAGCTCAGCCCCAGCATTTT

V: TRBV12-3/TRBV12-4
J: TRBJ1-4
D: .
size: .
CDR3: CASTVNEKLFF
DNA: TGTGCCAGCACCGTTAATGAAAAACTGTTTTTT

V: TRBV21-1
J: TRBJ2-1
D: .
size: .
CDR3: CASRRTGGGVGNEQFF
DNA: TGTGCCAGCAGGAGGACAGGGGGTGGTGTCGGCAATGAGCAGTTCTTC

V: TRBV30
J: TRBJ2-1
D: TRBD2
size: .
CDR3: CASLAGTSGRQGYNEQFF
DNA: TGTGCCTCCTTGGCCGGGACTAGCGGGAGACAGGGCTACAATGAGCAGTTCTTC

V: TRBV6-5
J: TRBJ2-7
D: .
size: .
CDR3: CASSSLGHQYF
DNA: TGTGCCAGCAGTTCCCTGGGACACCAGTACTTC

V: TRBV4-1
J: TRBJ1-1
D: .
size: .
CDR3: CASSQAPPGGTEAFF
DNA: TGCGCCAGCAGCCAAGCCCCGCCGGGTGGAACTGAAGCTTTCTTT

V: TRBV4-2
J: TRBJ1-2
D: .
size: .
CDR3: CASSPPGGLYGYTF
DNA: TGTGCCAGCAGCCCCCCGGGGGGCTTATATGGCTACACCTTC

V: TRBV5-1
J: TRBJ2-3
D: TRBD2
size: .
CDR3: CASSVIWAGGLAPDTQYF
DNA: TGCGCCAGCAGCGTCATTTGGGCGGGAGGCCTCGCACCAGATACGCAGTATTTT

V: TRBV28
J: TRBJ2-3
D: TRBD1
size: .
CDR3: CASKWTGLRIDTQYF
DNA: TGTGCCAGTAAGTGGACAGGGCTGCGGATAGATACGCAGTATTTT

V: TRBV19
J: TRBJ1-3
D: .
size: .
CDR3: CAAAGAREVSGNTIYF
DNA: TGTGCCGCAGCCGGCGCCAGGGAGGTTTCTGGAAACACCATATATTTT

V: TRBV5-1
J: TRBJ2-3
D: TRBD1
size: .
CDR3: CASSPGTVSSDTQYF
DNA: TGCGCCAGCAGCCCAGGGACAGTCTCTTCAGATACGCAGTATTTT

V: TRBV7-2
J: TRBJ1-1
D: .
size: .
CDR3: CASSVHMNTEAFF
DNA: TGTGCCAGCAGCGTACACATGAACACTGAAGCTTTCTTT

V: TRBV5-6
J: TRBJ1-3
D: TRBD1
size: .
CDR3: CASSWTGGRNTIYF
DNA: TGTGCCAGCAGCTGGACAGGTGGGCGAAACACCATATATTTT

V: TRBV28
J: TRBJ1-5
D: TRBD1
size: .
CDR3: CASSLLGTAEGPQHF
DNA: TGTGCCAGCAGTTTACTCGGGACAGCAGAGGGGCCCCAGCATTTT

V: TRBV28
J: TRBJ1-2
D: .
size: .
CDR3: CASSSSNYGYTF
DNA: TGTGCCAGCAGTTCCAGTAACTATGGCTACACCTTC